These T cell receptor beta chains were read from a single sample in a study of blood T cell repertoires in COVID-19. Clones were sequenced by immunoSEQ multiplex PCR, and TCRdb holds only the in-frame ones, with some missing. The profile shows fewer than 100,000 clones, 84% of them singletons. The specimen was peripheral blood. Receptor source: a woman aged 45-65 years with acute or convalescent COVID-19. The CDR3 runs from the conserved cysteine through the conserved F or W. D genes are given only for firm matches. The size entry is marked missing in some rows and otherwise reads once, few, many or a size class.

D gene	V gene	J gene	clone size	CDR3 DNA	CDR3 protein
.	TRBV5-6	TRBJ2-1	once	TGTGCCAGCAGCCGCCCCAGCTCCTACAATGAGCAGTTCTTC	CASSRPSSYNEQFF
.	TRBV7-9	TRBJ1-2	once	TGTGCCAGCAGCCAAGACAGGACCCCAGTTTTCTATGGCTACACCTTC	CASSQDRTPVFYGYTF
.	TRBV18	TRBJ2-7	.	TGTGCCAGCTCACCCCGTCAAGAGGACGAGCAGTACTTC	CASSPRQEDEQYF
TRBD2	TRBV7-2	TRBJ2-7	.	TGTGCCAGCAGCTCGATAGAAGCGGGAGCAGAGCAGTACTTC	CASSSIEAGAEQYF
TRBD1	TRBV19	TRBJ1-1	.	TGTGCCAGTAGTGGACGGACAGGGGGCATGAACACTGAAGCTTTCTTT	CASSGRTGGMNTEAFF
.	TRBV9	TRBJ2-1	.	TGTGCCAGCAGCCCCCATCGCCGGGGATCCTACAATGAGCAGTTCTTC	CASSPHRRGSYNEQFF
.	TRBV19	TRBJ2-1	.	TGTGCCAGTAGTATAGTCCCGAGGAATGAGCAGTTCTTC	CASSIVPRNEQFF
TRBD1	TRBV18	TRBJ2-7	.	TGTGCCAGCTCAATCAATGGACAGGTCTACGAGCAGTACTTC	CASSINGQVYEQYF
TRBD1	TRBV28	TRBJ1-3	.	TGTGCCAGCAGTTTATGGGGACAGGGTACTGGAAACACCATATATTTT	CASSLWGQGTGNTIYF
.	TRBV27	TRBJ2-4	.	TGTGCCAGCAGTTTAGCCGGCGCGGTAAACATTCAGTACTTC	CASSLAGAVNIQYF
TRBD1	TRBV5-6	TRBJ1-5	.	TGTGCCAGCAGCTTGTGGGGGACAGCTAAGAGCAATCAGCCCCAGCATTTT	CASSLWGTAKSNQPQHF
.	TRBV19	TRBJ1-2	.	TGTGCCAGTAGTATAGCTCCGGGGGACTATGGCTACACCTTC	CASSIAPGDYGYTF
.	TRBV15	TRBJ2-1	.	TGTGCCACCAGCAGAGATGACGGAGCTTACAATGAGCAGTTCTTC	CATSRDDGAYNEQFF
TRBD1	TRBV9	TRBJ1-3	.	TGTGCCAGCAGCGTGCTTGGGACAGGGGGCCTTGGACAAAACACCATATATTTT	CASSVLGTGGLGQNTIYF
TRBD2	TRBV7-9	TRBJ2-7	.	TGTGCCAGCAGCTCGGGACTAGCGGGGGTTCACGAGCAGTACTTC	CASSSGLAGVHEQYF
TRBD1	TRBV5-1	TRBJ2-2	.	TGCGCCAGCAGTCGTCTACAGGGGTTTGGCACCGGGGAGCTGTTTTTT	CASSRLQGFGTGELFF
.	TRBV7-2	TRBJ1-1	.	TGTGCCAGCAGCCGGCCCAGAGGACAGAACACTGAAGCTTTCTTT	CASSRPRGQNTEAFF
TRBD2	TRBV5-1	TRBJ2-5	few	TGCGCCAGCAGCCTGGGACTAGCGGGGCGTATGCAAGAGACCCAGTACTTC	CASSLGLAGRMQETQYF
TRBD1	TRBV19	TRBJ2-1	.	TGTGCCAGTAGTCATCGACAGGGTTGGAATGAGCAGTTCTTC	CASSHRQGWNEQFF
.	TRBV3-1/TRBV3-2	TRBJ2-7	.	TGTGCCAGCAGCGCGACAGGCTCTCGCGAGCAGTACTTC	CASSATGSREQYF
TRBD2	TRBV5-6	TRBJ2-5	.	TGTGCCAGCAGCTTGGTGGTGGGACTAGCGGGGGAACAAGAGACCCAGTACTTC	CASSLVVGLAGEQETQYF
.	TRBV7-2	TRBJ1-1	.	TGTGCCAGCAGGTCCCTTAAAGGCGGCACTGAAGCTTTCTTT	CASRSLKGGTEAFF
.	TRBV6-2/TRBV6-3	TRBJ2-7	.	TGTGCCAGCAGTTTCGAGTTATTCTACGAGCAGTACTTC	CASSFELFYEQYF
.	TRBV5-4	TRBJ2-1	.	TGTGCCAGCAGCTTGATCGGGAAAGTGAATGAGCAGTTCTTC	CASSLIGKVNEQFF
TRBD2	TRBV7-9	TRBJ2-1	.	TGTGCCAGCAGCTTAGCCTCTGGGCTAGCGGGAGGGATCTACAATGAGCAGTTCTTC	CASSLASGLAGGIYNEQFF
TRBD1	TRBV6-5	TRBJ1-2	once	TGTGCCAGCAGCCAGAACCGGGACAGGACCTATGGCTACACCTTC	CASSQNRDRTYGYTF